Presented here are 13 T cell receptor beta chains from one specimen sequenced in a study of identical twins. TCRdb itself ran the 5' RACE reads through MiXCR, one entry per CDR3 protein. The sample lists 500,000 to 650,000 distinct CDR3 sequences, roughly 7.2% occurring once. The same data also contributed to another study, on yellow fever vaccine responses in identical twins.

Sequencing used PBMCs. These TCRs come from a woman aged 18-29 years in good health.

This clonotype was counted only a few times. The chain recombines TRBV14 with TRBJ2-1, with a weak D call TRBD2 (6 bases). Germline CDR1 SGHDN, CDR2 FVKESK. CDR3 length: 18 amino acids. Trimming cost V 0 bases and J 0 bases, with 15 bases left between them. The CDR3 is CASSQDRSLARSYNEQFF. The DNA of the CDR3 is TGTGCCAGCAGCCAAGATCGTTCACTAGCCCGCTCCTACAATGAGCAGTTCTTC.

The sample holds a few counts of this clonotype. The rearrangement joins TRBV28 to TRBJ2-7; TRBD1 is a possible D gene (5 bases). The V end was cut by 6 bases, the J end by 12 bases, with 24 bases between. Germline-derived CDR1 and CDR2 are MDHEN and SYDVKM. This CDR3 is 14 amino acids long. The DNA for the CDR3 is TGTGCCAGCAGCCTCTGGGGCAGGACGGCGGTGGGGTACTTC. Amino acid sequence: CASSLWGRTAVGYF.

This clonotype was seen repeatedly, ten times or more. The chain employs TRBV5-1 and TRBJ2-7; D is undetermined. Germline-derived CDR1 and CDR2 are SGHRS and YFSETQ. This CDR3 spans 18 amino acids. Trimming removed 0 bases from V and 1 base from J, with 20 bases in between. In nucleotides, the CDR3 is TGCGCCAGCAGCTTGGATGAGCGCAGAAGCGCAAGTTCCTACGAGCAGTACTTC. Translated: CASSLDERRSASSYEQYF.

This clonotype was recorded a few times. The chain couples TRBV7-2 to TRBJ2-3; tentatively, D is TRBD1 or TRBD2 (5 bases each). CDR1 SGHTA and CDR2 FQGNSA come from the germline V gene. V lost 5 bases, J lost 2 bases, and 14 bases lay in between. The CDR3 totals 15 residues. CDR3 protein: CASSASGTYTDTQYF. CDR3 sequence (DNA): TGTGCCAGCAGCGCCTCCGGGACCTACACAGATACGCAGTATTTT.

This clonotype was seen ten or more times. The rearrangement links TRBV20-1 to TRBJ2-1; possibly TRBD2 for D (6 bases). Per germline, CDR1 DFQATT and CDR2 SNEGSKA (reference sequence). The CDR3 is 15 amino acids. The V end was cut by 6 bases, the J end by 3 bases, with 18 bases between. The CDR3 protein is CSAERDSLSYNEQFF. The CDR3 DNA sequence: TGCAGTGCCGAGAGGGACTCCCTTAGCTACAATGAGCAGTTCTTC.

This clonotype was found many times. The V call is TRBV12-3 or TRBV12-4, the J call TRBJ1-5, with D unresolved. V lost 11 bases to trimming and J lost 1 base, with 15 bases between them. The CDR3 spans 14 residues. CDR3 residues: CASKFGGSNQPQHF. In nucleotides, the CDR3 is TGTGCCTCTAAGTTTGGAGGGAGCAATCAGCCCCAGCATTTT.

The table lists this clonotype with a few counts. The V and J genes are TRBV5-1 and TRBJ2-5; D remains unclear. Germline CDR1 reads SGHRS; CDR2 reads YFSETQ. Trimming took off 8 bases at V and 2 bases at J, with 16 bases between the two ends. The CDR3 loop spans 14 amino acids. CDR3 DNA: TGCGCCAGTATCCCCACCCCGGATCAAGAGACCCAGTACTTC. Encoded protein: CASIPTPDQETQYF.

In its sample, this clonotype was seen a few times. This chain joins TRBV7-2 and TRBJ1-4; unclear D gene. The CDR3 contains 15 residues. Trimming cost V 5 bases and J 6 bases, with 16 bases left between them. Germline V gene sequence: CDR1 SGHTA, CDR2 FQGNSA. CDR3 bases: TGTGCCAGCAGCCCCTCGCCAGTCGAACATGAAAAACTGTTTTTT. This sequence encodes CASSPSPVEHEKLFF.

Here the CDR3 reads CASSLSSWTGAQPQHF. CDR3 coding DNA: TGTGCCAGCAGTTTAAGTTCCTGGACAGGGGCTCAGCCCCAGCATTTT. The chain links TRBV28 to TRBJ1-5; 9 bases match TRBD1. Germline CDR1 and CDR2: MDHEN and SYDVKM. V shed 2 bases and J 6 bases; nucleotides not matched to a gene: 8. This CDR3 comprises 16 residues. Using reference TRBV28 and TRBJ1-5 for the parts outside the CDR3, the full variable domain is DVKVTQSSRYLVKRTGEKVFLECVQDMDHENMFWYRQDPGLGLRLIYFSYDVKMKEKGDIPEGYSVSREKKERFSLILESASTNQTSMYLCASSLSSWTGAQPQHFGDGTRLSIL.

This clonotype was detected only a few times. CDR3: CASSVESGGAYGYTF. CDR3 sequence (DNA): TGTGCCAGCAGCGTAGAGTCAGGGGGCGCATATGGCTACACCTTC. The chain couples TRBV9 to TRBJ1-2, with 8 bases identical to TRBD1. V lost 0 bases and J lost 5; bases outside the gene matches: 6. The germline gives CDR1 SGDLS, CDR2 YYNGEE. This CDR3 contains 15 residues.

This clonotype was observed many times. The V gene is TRBV2, the J gene TRBJ2-1; no reliable D call. In germline, CDR1 is SNHLY, CDR2 FYNNEI. V was trimmed by 10 bases and J by 9 bases, leaving 13 bases between them. The length of the CDR3 is 11 residues. The CDR3 loop reads CATLLVPEQFF. The CDR3 nucleotides are TGTGCCACCTTGTTAGTGCCTGAGCAGTTCTTC.

This chain connects TRBV20-1 to TRBJ1-2; 7 positions agree with TRBD1. Trimming removed 5 bases from V and 5 bases from J; junction bases left unmatched: 5. The CDR3 length is 12 residues. Per the germline V gene, CDR1 is DFQATT and CDR2 is SNEGSKA (reference sequence). CDR3 in amino acids: CSAYRGTYGYTF. DNA of the CDR3: TGCAGTGCTTACAGGGGAACGTATGGCTACACCTTC.

This chain connects TRBV7-9 to TRBJ2-3, with TRBD2 matching 8 bases. Germline CDR1 and CDR2: SEHNR and FQNEAQ (reference sequence). The CDR3 consists of 14 residues. V gave up 11 bases and J gave up 4 bases; unmatched junction bases: 11. The CDR3 loop reads CAGTDGGGPDTQYF. The CDR3 DNA is TGTGCCGGAACTGACGGGGGGGGCCCAGATACGCAGTATTTT.